The next 30 T cell receptor beta chains were all read from a single sample in a study of T-cell reconstitution after alpha-beta-depleted transplantation in children. Preparation of the TCRbeta library used unique molecular identifiers. TCRdb analysed the PCR reads with MiXCR anew, one entry per CDR3 protein. The data show about 1,000,000 distinct CDR3 sequences, around 30% seen once. The sample here was PBMCs, mostly from graft donor cells, taken 360 days after TCRalphabeta/CD19-depleted stem cell transplant. The receptor source for this set is a boy younger than two who had a stem cell transplant for SCID, so the T cells may come from the graft donor.

The chain employs TRBV6-5 and TRBJ2-7, with 9 bases aligning to TRBD1. Germline V gene data show CDR1 as MNHEY and CDR2 as SVGAGI. With 7 bases clipped from V and 4 bases from J, the junction kept 14 bases outside the gene matches. CDR3 length: 16 residues. CDR3 sequence reads: CASTYSRDREPYEQYF. CDR3 DNA sequence: TGTGCCAGCACTTATTCCCGGGACAGGGAACCGTACGAGCAGTACTTC.

The rearrangement links TRBV12-3 or TRBV12-4 to TRBJ2-5; D perhaps matches TRBD2 (7 bases). The V and J ends lost 3 bases and 5 bases respectively, with 16 bases between them. The CDR3 has 15 amino acids. Here the CDR3 reads CASSFGGQWGETQYF. CDR3 nucleotides: TGTGCCAGCAGTTTCGGGGGGCAATGGGGGGAGACCCAGTACTTC.

The chain has TRBV10-3 and TRBJ2-7; D is undetermined. The length of the CDR3 is 12 residues. Trimming took 3 bases from V and 1 from J, leaving 4 bases between them. CDR1 is ENHRY, CDR2 SYGVKD, per germline. DNA of the CDR3: TGTGCCATCAGTGACAGGTCCTACGAGCAGTACTTC. Its protein is CAISDRSYEQYF.

This clonotype occurred a few times. The chain has TRBV20-1 and TRBJ2-1, with 7 bases that match TRBD2. V lost 6 bases and J lost 6; bases outside the gene matches: 8. Germline-derived CDR1 and CDR2 are DFQATT and SNEGSKA (reference sequence). The CDR3 has 13 amino acids. For the CDR3, the DNA is TGCAGTGCCGCGGGGAGGGACTTCAATGAGCAGTTCTTC. Protein: CSAAGRDFNEQFF.

There are a few counts of this clonotype. The genes are TRBV9 and TRBJ2-1, with no clear D. Germline CDR1 reads SGDLS; CDR2 reads YYNGEE. The CDR3 totals 14 residues. With 4 bases removed from V and 8 bases from J, the gap between germline ends came to 16 bases. This chain's CDR3 is CASSPVDIPDEQFF. CDR3 bases: TGTGCCAGCAGCCCCGTAGATATTCCAGATGAGCAGTTCTTC.

The genes are TRBV11-1 and TRBJ1-1, with D perhaps matching TRBD1 (5 bases). V was shortened by 10 bases and J by 1 base, with 10 bases between the two germline ends. Germline loops: CDR1 SGHAT, CDR2 FQDESV (reference sequence). The CDR3 runs to 12 residues. The DNA of the CDR3 is TGTGCCACGGGTGGGGGGAACACTGAAGCTTTCTTT. This sequence encodes CATGGGNTEAFF.

V is TRBV7-2 and J is TRBJ2-6; D gene ambiguous. CDR1 and CDR2 (germline): SGHTA, FQGNSA. Trimming shortened V by 4 bases and J by 0 bases, and 7 bases separated the two germline ends. This CDR3 is built from 15 residues. CDR3 DNA sequence: TGTGCCAGCAGCTGGAAGAACTCTGGGGCCAACGTCCTGACTTTC. Translated, it gives CASSWKNSGANVLTF.

The V gene is TRBV12-3 or TRBV12-4, the J gene TRBJ2-1; 8 bases align to TRBD2. Trimming took 1 base from V and 5 from J; bases not matched to a gene: 4. This CDR3 comprises 15 residues. CDR3 sequence reads: CASSLGGGPNNEQFF. The CDR3 DNA is TGTGCCAGCAGTTTAGGCGGGGGGCCTAACAATGAGCAGTTCTTC.

The sample holds a few counts of this clonotype. The chain uses TRBV20-1 and TRBJ2-3, with TRBD2 matching over 12 bases. Trimming took 5 bases from V and 5 from J; bases not matched to a gene: 8. Germline lookup yields CDR1 DFQATT and CDR2 SNEGSKA (reference sequence). This CDR3 region has 15 residues. CDR3 residues: CSAVLAGGRRDTQYF. The CDR3 nucleotides are TGCAGTGCTGTCCTAGCGGGGGGGCGGAGAGATACGCAGTATTTT.

The V gene is TRBV5-1, the J gene TRBJ1-1; tentatively, D is TRBD1 (6 bases). V was shortened by 4 bases and J by 0 bases, with 13 bases between the two germline ends. This CDR3 comprises 15 residues. The germline V gene encodes CDR1 SGHRS and CDR2 YFSETQ. The CDR3 sequence: CASSVGQLMNTEAFF. DNA for the CDR3: TGCGCCAGCAGCGTTGGACAGTTAATGAACACTGAAGCTTTCTTT.

This clonotype has more than one count but fewer than ten. The V gene is TRBV3-1, the J gene TRBJ2-1; TRBD2 matches at 10 bases. This CDR3 contains 17 residues. Germline assignment: CDR1 LGHDT and CDR2 YNNKEL (reference sequence). V was pared by 4 bases and J by 0 bases, with 6 bases of the junction left unmatched. Written as DNA, the CDR3 is TGTGCCAGCAGCCCCCTAAAGCGGGGGGGCTCCTACAATGAGCAGTTCTTC. This gives the protein CASSPLKRGGSYNEQFF.

This clonotype was detected only a few times. This rearrangement joins TRBV28 to TRBJ1-1, with 7 positions matching TRBD1. The V gene end was trimmed by 5 bases and the J gene end by 5 bases; junction bases not matched to a gene: 14. CDR1 MDHEN and CDR2 SYDVKM come from the germline V gene. The CDR3 spans 16 residues. The CDR3 sequence is CASSLRQGEGSTEAFF. CDR3 nucleotide sequence: TGTGCCAGCAGTCTAAGACAGGGAGAGGGTTCGACTGAAGCTTTCTTT.

This chain joins TRBV12-3 or TRBV12-4 and TRBJ2-1; D is possibly TRBD1 (6 bases). Between the trimmed V and J ends, which lost 6 bases and 4 bases, there was a span of 13 bases. CDR3 length: 14 amino acids. CDR3 amino acids: CASRQQGSYNEQFF. The DNA of the CDR3 is TGTGCCAGCAGGCAACAGGGTTCGTACAATGAGCAGTTCTTC.

The rearrangement joins TRBV29-1 to TRBJ2-7, with D possibly TRBD1 on 6 matching bases. The length of the CDR3 is 11 residues. Germline loops: CDR1 SQVTM, CDR2 ANQGSEA. Trimming left V 5 bases short and J 2 bases short, with 7 bases between. CDR3 DNA sequence: TGCAGCGTTTGGGACACCTACGAGCAGTACTTC. This encodes CSVWDTYEQYF.

The J gene is TRBJ1-5, the V gene TRBV7-2; D is unresolved. This CDR3 has 13 amino acids. The germline gives CDR1 SGHTA, CDR2 FQGNSA. V was pared by 5 bases and J by 10 bases, with 15 bases between. The CDR3 DNA follows: TGTGCCAGCAGCCGCCCAGGCTTTGGCCCCCAGCATTTT. Amino acid sequence: CASSRPGFGPQHF.

This chain uses TRBV12-3 or TRBV12-4 with TRBJ1-1; 9 nucleotides agree with TRBD1. Trimming took 2 bases from V and 3 from J; bases not matched to a gene: 1. This CDR3 is 14 amino acids long. This CDR3 is CASSLWDRDTEAFF. DNA of the CDR3: TGTGCCAGCAGTTTATGGGACAGGGACACTGAAGCTTTCTTT.

V and J are TRBV1 and TRBJ2-2; the table names TRBD1, a call not compared with the DNA. TRBV1 is a pseudogene segment. This CDR3 region has 16 residues. The CDR3 bases are TGCACCAGCAGAGCAGGGGGCGTATCGGACACCGGGGAGCTGTTTTTT. Translated, it gives CTSRAGGVSDTGELFF.

This rearrangement joins TRBV30 to TRBJ1-1, with 9 bases that match TRBD1. The CDR3 is made up of 15 amino acids. With 4 bases clipped from V and 6 bases from J, the junction kept 12 bases outside the gene matches. In germline, CDR1 is GTSNPN, CDR2 SVGIG (reference sequence). The CDR3 nucleotides read TGTGCCTGGACCCAGGACAGGGGAGGGCCCGCTGAAGCTTTCTTT. It encodes CAWTQDRGGPAEAFF.

This clonotype was recorded a few times. The V and J genes are TRBV7-9 and TRBJ2-5, with D unclear. CDR1 is SEHNR, CDR2 FQNEAQ, per germline (reference sequence). This CDR3 contains 14 residues. The germline V and J ends were trimmed by 1 base and 1 base, with 7 bases remaining between them. The CDR3 DNA follows: TGTGCCAGCAGCTTAGACGTGGGCCAAGAGACCCAGTACTTC. Protein: CASSLDVGQETQYF.

The V call is TRBV7-2, the J call TRBJ2-1; 13 positions agree with TRBD2. The CDR3 contains 15 residues. The trim removed 3 bases at V and 10 bases at J, leaving 6 bases unmatched. Germline V gene sequence: CDR1 SGHTA, CDR2 FQGNSA. In nucleotides, the CDR3 is TGTGCCAGCAGCTTTACTAGCGGGGGGGCTTCCGAGCAGTTCTTC. Translating it yields CASSFTSGGASEQFF.

Notes on this clonotype: A much larger clone differs by one base, so this may be a read error. The gene calls are TRBV12-3 or TRBV12-4 and TRBJ2-7, with TRBD2 as a possible D gene (5 bases). This CDR3 has 13 residues. V was trimmed by 3 bases and J by 2 bases, leaving 8 bases between them. CDR3 DNA sequence: TGTGCCAGCAGTTTCGGGGTTACCTACGAGCAGTACTTC. Its protein is CASSFGVTYEQYF.

This clonotype was recorded at least ten times. This chain joins TRBV12-3 or TRBV12-4 and TRBJ2-2, with D maybe TRBD1 (5 bases). The CDR3 is made up of 17 amino acids. With 7 bases removed from V and 2 bases from J, the gap between germline ends came to 20 bases. The CDR3 coding sequence is TGTGCCAGCACGACGACCCCGCGAACAGGAAACACCGGGGAGCTGTTTTTT. It translates to CASTTTPRTGNTGELFF.

The rearrangement uses TRBV29-1 and TRBJ2-7; D not resolved. The ends were cut back, 2 bases at V and 3 bases at J, with 20 bases in the middle. Germline assignment: CDR1 SQVTM and CDR2 ANQGSEA. The CDR3 covers 16 residues. CDR3 protein: CSVELWVLNLGYEQYF. CDR3 nucleotide sequence: TGCAGCGTTGAACTCTGGGTCCTCAACTTAGGCTACGAGCAGTACTTC.

Details on this clonotype: This could be a read error, since a much larger clone is one nucleotide away. V and J are TRBV2 and TRBJ2-1; D gene unclear. CDR1 SNHLY and CDR2 FYNNEI come from the germline V gene. There are 14 residues in the CDR3. The ends were cut back, 6 bases at V and 0 bases at J, with 9 bases in the middle. The CDR3 region has the DNA TGTGCCAGCAGGCCCAGGAGCTCCTACAATGAGCAGTTCTTC. Translated, it gives CASRPRSSYNEQFF.

This clonotype came up a few times. The rearrangement joins TRBV5-1 to TRBJ2-3; a possible D gene is TRBD2 (5 bases). Germline V gene lookup returns CDR1 SGHRS and CDR2 YFSETQ. The CDR3 consists of 17 residues. V was pared by 4 bases and J by 1 base, with 19 bases between. As DNA, the CDR3 is TGCGCCAGCAGCCCCGCCTTAACGGGGAGAGGCACAGATACGCAGTATTTT. Protein: CASSPALTGRGTDTQYF.

This clonotype came up a few times. The chain uses TRBV28 and TRBJ2-3; 11 nucleotides align to TRBD2. V was pared by 5 bases and J by 2 bases, with 9 bases of the junction left unmatched. CDR3 length equals 17 residues. Germline values: CDR1 MDHEN, CDR2 SYDVKM. The CDR3 DNA is TGTGCCAGCAGTCCTCTACCGGGACTAGCGGACACAGATACGCAGTATTTT. Encoded protein: CASSPLPGLADTDTQYF.

This clonotype showed up just a few times. This chain links TRBV5-4 with TRBJ1-4; D gene ambiguous. Germline CDR1 is SGHNT and CDR2 is YYREEE (reference sequence). The CDR3 runs to 14 residues. Trimming left V 2 bases short and J 5 bases short, with 10 bases between. The CDR3 sequence: CASSFSQLNEKLFF. The CDR3 bases are TGTGCCAGCAGCTTTTCGCAGCTGAATGAAAAACTGTTTTTT.

This chain uses TRBV20-1 with TRBJ2-3, with D perhaps given as TRBD1 or TRBD2 (5 bases each). This CDR3 contains 15 residues. Trimming removed 5 bases at V and 4 bases at J, with 19 bases between. The germline V gene encodes CDR1 DFQATT and CDR2 SNEGSKA (reference sequence). The CDR3 DNA sequence: TGCAGTGCTTCCCAACCGGGGCCGAACGCAGATACGCAGTATTTT. It translates to CSASQPGPNADTQYF.

V usage is TRBV7-9 and J usage is TRBJ2-3; no reliable D call. The length of the CDR3 is 12 residues. The V gene lost 2 bases and the J gene lost 5 bases, with 5 bases spanning the gap. From germline, CDR1 is SEHNR and CDR2 FQNEAQ (reference sequence). Here the CDR3 DNA reads TGTGCCAGCAGCTTACGTCAAGATACGCAGTATTTT. Translated, it gives CASSLRQDTQYF.

A few counts support this clonotype. V usage is TRBV5-1 and J usage is TRBJ2-3; D not resolved. This CDR3 contains 14 residues. Germline V gene sequence: CDR1 SGHRS, CDR2 YFSETQ. V was trimmed by 4 bases and J by 9 bases, leaving 18 bases between them. This CDR3 reads CASSQPTGALTQYF. In DNA, the CDR3 is TGCGCCAGCAGCCAACCAACTGGCGCTCTGACGCAGTATTTT.